This T cell receptor beta chain was obtained from a study of OX40 agonist ivuxolimab in advanced cancers. Study as a whole: Ivuxolimab was administered intravenously to patients at 0.01 to 10 mg/kg every 2 weeks. Partial responses were seen in three patients, one with hepatocellular carcinoma and two with cutaneous melanoma.

Overall study findings and caveats: On average, a greater number of expanded clones characterised CD8+ T cells relative to CD4+.

The protocol was immunoSEQ multiplex PCR, while the TCRdb copy is restricted to in-frame clones and leaves out a portion. The table includes approximately 48,000 clones, approximately 80% detected once. This CDR3 comprises 13 residues. With 11 bases clipped from V and 8 bases from J, the junction kept 13 bases outside the gene matches. The germline CDR1 and CDR2 sequences are MNHEY and SMNVEV (reference sequence). As regards this clone: The antigen is undetermined.

This clonotype was sampled from an adult with an advanced solid tumor such as melanoma, head and neck, liver or kidney cancer. The rearrangement joins TRBV27 to TRBJ1-2; TRBD1 aligns across 8 bases. The material sequenced was CD4+ or CD8+ T cells sorted from blood, taken in a trial of the OX40 agonist ivuxolimab. The CDR3 spells CAAGGQGRRGYTF. Written as DNA, the CDR3 is TGTGCCGCCGGAGGACAGGGTAGGCGCGGCTACACCTTC.